These 29 T cell receptor beta chains were sequenced from one sample in a study of blood T cell repertoires in COVID-19. Assay used: immunoSEQ multiplex PCR; TCRdb lists only in-frame clones, some missing. The table lists more than 100,000 clones, around 85% of them singletons. Material: peripheral blood. All receptors come from a woman aged 80 or older with acute or convalescent COVID-19.

The chain carries TRBV10-1 and TRBJ2-1, with 10 bases lining up with TRBD2. The CDR3 has 15 residues. The germline gives CDR1 WNHNN, CDR2 SYGVQD (reference sequence). Trimming removed 6 bases from V and 5 bases from J; junction bases left unmatched: 7. CDR3 protein: CASSPSSGGHNEQFF. The CDR3 DNA sequence: TGCGCCAGCAGCCCATCTAGCGGGGGTCACAATGAGCAGTTCTTC.

This chain joins TRBV7-8 and TRBJ1-6; maybe TRBD1 (5 bases). V was cut by 5 bases and J by 7 bases, with 15 bases left in between. This CDR3 is 15 amino acids long. CDR1 SGHVS and CDR2 FQNEAQ come from the germline V gene. The DNA for the CDR3 is TGTGCCAGCAGCATCGCCGGGACTGCGAATTCACCCCTCCACTTT. Amino acid sequence: CASSIAGTANSPLHF.

V usage is TRBV9 and J usage is TRBJ2-7; 7 bases agree with TRBD2. Trimming at V came to 7 bases and at J to 4 bases, leaving 14 bases not matched to a gene. Germline-derived CDR1 and CDR2 are SGDLS and YYNGEE. This CDR3 is 15 amino acids long. CDR3 bases: TGTGCCAGCTCCGATGGGGGGGACCTCCTTTACGAGCAGTACTTC. As protein: CASSDGGDLLYEQYF.

The chain has TRBV5-1 and TRBJ1-3; 7 nucleotides align to TRBD1. V shed 0 bases and J 3 bases; nucleotides not matched to a gene: 6. The CDR3 totals 16 residues. Germline lookup yields CDR1 SGHRS and CDR2 YFSETQ. The CDR3 nucleotides are TGCGCCAGCAGCTTGGACCAGGGGGTTGGTGGAAACACCATATATTTT. It yields the protein CASSLDQGVGGNTIYF.

The gene calls are TRBV23-1 and TRBJ1-1, with D possibly TRBD1 on 5 matching bases. TRBV23-1 is an open reading frame whose function is uncertain. The CDR3 spans 17 residues. The V and J ends lost 1 base and 1 base respectively, with 16 bases between them. The CDR3: CASSQCRQGNANTEAFF. The CDR3 bases are TGCGCCAGCAGTCAATGTCGGCAGGGCAATGCGAACACTGAAGCTTTCTTT.

The J gene is TRBJ2-7, the V gene TRBV7-2; D is unresolved. CDR1 is SGHTA and CDR2 is FQGNSA in the germline V gene. This CDR3 contains 14 residues. Trimming took 2 bases from V and 5 from J, leaving 13 bases between them. The CDR3 DNA reads as TGTGCCAGCAGCTTATACGGGTTGTTCAACGAGCAGTACTTC. Its translation is CASSLYGLFNEQYF.

This rearrangement joins TRBV5-1 to TRBJ2-3, with TRBD1 as a possible D gene (5 bases). V lost 0 bases and J lost 7, with 15 bases in between. The CDR3 extends over 15 amino acids. Germline loops: CDR1 SGHRS, CDR2 YFSETQ. The CDR3 DNA reads as TGCGCCAGCAGCTTGGCAGGGCTACAGAGAAATACGCAGTATTTT. It is translated as CASSLAGLQRNTQYF.

The chain carries TRBV7-2 and TRBJ1-5, with 10 positions matching TRBD1. The CDR3 has 14 residues. In germline, CDR1 is SGHTA, CDR2 FQGNSA. The junction had 6 bases not matched to a gene; V was cut back by 5 bases and J by 8 bases. The DNA of the CDR3 is TGTGCCAGCAGCCCCCGAGGGACAGGGGAGCCCCAGCATTTT. This sequence encodes CASSPRGTGEPQHF. The whole variable domain, filled in from reference TRBV7-2 and TRBJ1-5, reads GAGVSQSPSNKVTEKGKDVELRCDPISGHTALYWYRQSLGQGLEFLIYFQGNSAPDKSGLPSDRFSAERTGGSVSTLTIQRTQQEDSAVYLCASSPRGTGEPQHFGDGTRLSIL.

The rearrangement links TRBV5-6 to TRBJ2-1; maybe TRBD2 (5 bases). The germline CDR1 and CDR2 sequences are SGHDT and YYEEEE. The germline V and J ends were trimmed by 0 bases and 0 bases, with 7 bases remaining between them. CDR3 size: 15 residues. The CDR3 protein is CASSLGGASYNEQFF. The DNA of the CDR3 is TGTGCCAGCAGCTTGGGGGGAGCCTCCTACAATGAGCAGTTCTTC. The variable domain in full, completed from reference TRBV5-6 and TRBJ2-1, reads DAGVTQSPTHLIKTRGQQVTLRCSPKSGHDTVSWYQQALGQGPQFIFQYYEEEERQRGNFPDRFSGHQFPNYSSELNVNALLLGDSALYLCASSLGGASYNEQFFGPGTRLTVL.

This clone appeared a few times. V gene TRBV7-2 combines with J gene TRBJ2-1, with unresolved D. Germline-derived CDR1 and CDR2 are SGHTA and FQGNSA. V was clipped by 5 bases and J by 2 bases, with 13 bases between them. This CDR3 has 15 residues. The CDR3 nucleotides are TGTGCCAGCAGCACCCAACACACCACCTACAATGAGCAGTTCTTC. It encodes CASSTQHTTYNEQFF.

The rearrangement uses TRBV7-2 and TRBJ2-5, with D possibly matching TRBD1 (8 bases). This CDR3 has 14 amino acids. Per the germline V gene, CDR1 is SGHTA and CDR2 is FQGNSA. The germline V and J ends were trimmed by 8 bases and 4 bases, with 17 bases remaining between them. This CDR3 is CASGRDRLGETQYF. CDR3 DNA sequence: TGTGCCAGCGGGAGGGACAGGTTGGGAGAGACCCAGTACTTC.

This clone has a handful of counts. This chain links TRBV11-3 with TRBJ2-3; 7 bases agree with TRBD2. V was pared by 6 bases and J by 0 bases, with 6 bases of the junction left unmatched. This CDR3 spans 15 amino acids. Germline CDR1 reads SGHNT; CDR2 reads YENEEA. CDR3 region: CASSRRAGSTDTQYF. As DNA, the CDR3 is TGTGCCAGCAGTCGCCGAGCGGGGAGCACAGATACGCAGTATTTT.

The V gene is TRBV5-6, the J gene TRBJ1-2; 7 nucleotides line up with TRBD1. The CDR3 sequence is 15 residues long. The V and J ends lost 2 bases and 2 bases, in that order; junction bases with no gene match: 6. Germline loops: CDR1 SGHDT, CDR2 YYEEEE. The CDR3 spells CASSFYGTANYGYTF. The CDR3 region has the DNA TGTGCCAGCAGCTTTTACGGGACAGCCAACTATGGCTACACCTTC. Drawing the rest from reference TRBV5-6 and TRBJ1-2, the complete variable domain is DAGVTQSPTHLIKTRGQQVTLRCSPKSGHDTVSWYQQALGQGPQFIFQYYEEEERQRGNFPDRFSGHQFPNYSSELNVNALLLGDSALYLCASSFYGTANYGYTFGSGTRLTVV.

This chain links TRBV2 with TRBJ1-6; no clear D gene. The V gene's germline CDR1 is SNHLY and CDR2 FYNNEI. The germline V and J ends were trimmed by 1 base and 10 bases, with 11 bases remaining between them. This CDR3 spans 14 amino acids. The CDR3 sequence: CASSEGGYWSPLHF. The CDR3 nucleotides are TGTGCCAGCAGTGAAGGCGGTTATTGGTCACCCCTCCACTTT.

This clone was counted only a few times. The chain links TRBV28 to TRBJ1-5, with unresolved D. Per the germline V gene, CDR1 is MDHEN and CDR2 is SYDVKM. The CDR3 loop spans 14 amino acids. V lost 2 bases to trimming and J lost 4 bases, with 9 bases between them. CDR3 residues: CASSLVRGNQPQHF. The CDR3 DNA reads TGTGCCAGCAGTTTAGTTCGGGGAAATCAGCCCCAGCATTTT.

The chain recombines TRBV7-9 with TRBJ1-3; tentative D call: TRBD1 (6 bases). CDR3 size: 14 residues. Germline CDR1 and CDR2: SEHNR and FQNEAQ (reference sequence). Trimming stripped 1 base from V and 4 bases from J, with 8 bases between. The CDR3 protein is CASSLGGPGNTIYF. CDR3 coding DNA: TGTGCCAGCAGCTTAGGGGGGCCCGGAAACACCATATATTTT.

V and J are TRBV10-1 and TRBJ1-2; 8 nucleotides match TRBD1. CDR1 and CDR2 from the germline V gene are WNHNN and SYGVQD (reference sequence). J was trimmed by 6 bases and V by 3 bases; bases with no gene match: 6. The CDR3 is made up of 14 amino acids. CDR3 nucleotides: TGCGCCAGCAGTGATTTGGGACAGGACGATGGCTACACCTTC. It translates to CASSDLGQDDGYTF.

The chain is built from TRBV6-1 and TRBJ2-2, with 10 bases matching TRBD2. The CDR3 is made up of 16 amino acids. The junction had 6 bases not matched to a gene; V was cut back by 4 bases and J by 4 bases. Germline CDR1 MNHNS, CDR2 SASEGT. The CDR3, as DNA: TGTGCCAGCAGTGCCTCATTAGCGGGGGGCACCGGGGAGCTGTTTTTT. Protein sequence: CASSASLAGGTGELFF.

The CDR3 spells CASSRQGNSPLHF. In DNA form, the CDR3 reads TGTGCCAGCAGCCGACAGGGGAATTCACCCCTCCACTTT. This rearrangement joins TRBV7-2 to TRBJ1-6; 8 bases align to TRBD1. The CDR3 has 13 residues. CDR1 SGHTA and CDR2 FQGNSA come from the germline V gene. V trimming: 5 bases; J trimming: 7 bases; junction bases outside the gene matches: 1.

In regard to this clone: The junction does not match germline at one end; this may be a read error. The chain is built from TRBV6-5 and TRBJ1-5; 7 bases align to TRBD1. Germline V gives CDR1 MNHEY, CDR2 SVGAGI. The CDR3 has 13 residues. The CDR3 nucleotides are TGTGCCAGCAGTATACAGGGGAATCGGCCCCAGCATTTT. It translates to CASSIQGNRPQHF.

V and J are TRBV21-1 and TRBJ1-2; the DNA was not used to check the table's D call, TRBD1. TRBV21-1 is listed as a pseudogene. The CDR3 is 14 residues long. CDR3 coding DNA: TGTGCCAGCAGCAATCGAAAGATCAGGGTTGGCTACACCTTC. Translating gives CASSNRKIRVGYTF.

The rearrangement uses TRBV6-5 and TRBJ1-5; 7 bases fit TRBD1. Germline V lookup: CDR1 MNHEY, CDR2 SVGAGI. The CDR3 totals 15 residues. V trimming: 4 bases; J trimming: 2 bases; junction bases outside the gene matches: 5. The CDR3 bases are TGTGCCAGCAGTTCCCGAACAGGGGGCAATCAGCCCCAGCATTTT. Its protein is CASSSRTGGNQPQHF.

The rearrangement uses TRBV15 and TRBJ2-5; 8 nucleotides match TRBD1. The trim removed 0 bases at V and 2 bases at J, leaving 2 bases unmatched. Germline V CDR1 and CDR2: LNHNV, YYDKDF (reference sequence). CDR3 length: 15 amino acids. DNA for the CDR3: TGTGCCACCAGCAGAGACAGGGGGCGGCAAGAGACCCAGTACTTC. Protein product: CATSRDRGRQETQYF.

The CDR3 protein is CATSRTGQNYGYTF. As DNA, the CDR3 is TGTGCCACCAGCAGGACGGGACAGAACTATGGCTACACCTTC. The rearrangement uses TRBV15 and TRBJ1-2; 7 nucleotides agree with TRBD1. This CDR3 has 14 residues. CDR1 and CDR2 (germline): LNHNV, YYDKDF (reference sequence). The J segment lost 2 bases and the V segment lost 3 bases, leaving 3 bases of the junction unmatched.

The V call is TRBV5-1, the J call TRBJ2-3; TRBD2 agrees at 7 bases. The germline V gene has CDR1 SGHRS and CDR2 YFSETQ. The CDR3 spans 14 residues. Trimming at V came to 0 bases and at J to 4 bases, leaving 2 bases not matched to a gene. The CDR3 region has the DNA TGCGCCAGCAGCTTGGTGGGGGGGTCAGATACGCAGTATTTT. This translates into CASSLVGGSDTQYF.

The chain is built from TRBV4-2 and TRBJ1-3; D possibly corresponds to TRBD1 (5 bases). V lost 4 bases, J lost 0 bases, and 19 bases lay in between. This CDR3 is built from 18 residues. CDR1 and CDR2 from the germline V gene are LGHNA and YNFKEQ. Here the CDR3 reads CASSRYLSDTTSGNTIYF. The CDR3 DNA reads as TGTGCCAGCAGCCGCTACCTGTCGGACACCACCTCTGGAAACACCATATATTTT.

The V gene is TRBV5-1, the J gene TRBJ2-3; 9 bases match TRBD1. The V gene's germline CDR1 is SGHRS and CDR2 YFSETQ. CDR3 length: 15 residues. J was trimmed by 4 bases and V by 4 bases; bases with no gene match: 7. CDR3 region: CASSPQGAHPDTQYF. Here the CDR3 DNA reads TGCGCCAGCAGCCCACAGGGGGCCCACCCAGATACGCAGTATTTT. Full variable domain (remainder filled in from reference TRBV5-1 and TRBJ2-3): KAGVTQTPRYLIKTRGQQVTLSCSPISGHRSVSWYQQTPGQGLQFLFEYFSETQRNKGNFPGRFSGRQFSNSRSEMNVSTLELGDSALYLCASSPQGAHPDTQYFGPGTRLTVL.

This clone came up a few times. The chain joins TRBV2 to TRBJ2-3, with 7 bases fitting TRBD2. Germline CDR1 and CDR2: SNHLY and FYNNEI. J was trimmed by 0 bases and V by 3 bases; bases with no gene match: 6. This CDR3 has 16 amino acids. The CDR3 DNA is TGTGCCAGCAGTGATCCCCTAGCGGTTAGCACAGATACGCAGTATTTT. It specifies CASSDPLAVSTDTQYF.

The chain joins TRBV14 to TRBJ2-7; 9 bases map to TRBD2. The CDR3 is 15 amino acids. CDR1 is SGHDN and CDR2 is FVKESK in the germline V gene. V was pared by 6 bases and J by 2 bases, with 8 bases of the junction left unmatched. The DNA for the CDR3 is TGTGCCAGCAGTTATAGCGGGAGAGGGCCCTACGAGCAGTACTTC. Its translation: CASSYSGRGPYEQYF.